This TCR beta chain derives from a study of T cell repertoires in cytomegalovirus infection. Study summary: CMV epitopes, recently identified HLA-C-restricted and well-studied HLA-B-restricted, were used.

The table lists this clonotype with a few counts. Its specificity is not known. TCRdb re-analysed the reads in MiXCR, keeping a single row per CDR3 protein. The sample includes about 700,000 distinct CDR3 sequences, around a third seen only once; the top ten take 15% to 20%. The sequence was collected from a human donor in good health (CMV status not recorded). Some clones in this sample may be carry-over from other donors' samples. The starting material was cultured PBMCs, obtained from culture after CMV antigen stimulation.

In DNA form, the CDR3 reads TGTGCCAGCACACTGGGCAGGCTGAATCAGCCCCAGCATTTT. Its translation: CASTLGRLNQPQHF. The chain links TRBV12-3 or TRBV12-4 to TRBJ1-5, with unresolved D. This CDR3 spans 14 amino acids. Trimming stripped 7 bases from V and 4 bases from J, with 14 bases between.